These 29 T cell receptor beta chains were sequenced from one sample in a study of Graves' ophthalmopathy and Graves' hyperthyroidism. As the template, RNA transcripts were used to amplify TCR beta CDR3 regions. Investigators did first-round RT-PCR with HTBI primers, then second-round multiplex PCR. TCRdb fed the multiplex PCR reads into MiXCR, producing one record per CDR3 protein. The repertoire holds about 740,000 distinct CDR3 sequences, with around 40% as singletons. Sequencing input: peripheral blood. These receptors came from an adult man with Graves' ophthalmopathy.

In DNA form, the CDR3 reads TGTGCCAGCAGTCTTTTTACAGGGGCCCGCAATCAGCCCCAGCATTTT. Translation: CASSLFTGARNQPQHF. The chain combines TRBV7-9 with TRBJ1-5; 7 bases line up with TRBD1. Germline V gene sequence: CDR1 SEHNR, CDR2 FQNEAQ (reference sequence). With 6 bases clipped from V and 2 bases from J, the junction kept 10 bases outside the gene matches. The CDR3 extends over 16 amino acids.

This chain uses TRBV10-3 with TRBJ2-2, with a tentative D call TRBD1 (6 bases). The CDR3 runs to 15 residues. Trimming removed 6 bases from V and 13 bases from J, with 24 bases in between. Germline CDR1 is ENHRY and CDR2 is SYGVKD. The CDR3 DNA is TGTGCCATCAGCCAGGGGACCGCGAGCACCGGTGGGCTGTTTTTT. Translated: CAISQGTASTGGLFF.

Turning to this clonotype: One end of the junction varies from germline; a read error may be responsible. The chain combines TRBV19 with TRBJ2-7, with 7 bases fitting TRBD1. This CDR3 comprises 13 residues. Germline loops: CDR1 LNHDA, CDR2 SQIVND (reference sequence). The CDR3 is CASSRGQSYGQYF. CDR3 bases: TGTGCCAGTAGCAGGGGACAGTCTTACGGGCAGTACTTC.

This sequence joins TRBV9 and TRBJ2-3; 8 positions match TRBD1. Trimming cost V 4 bases and J 4 bases; bases outside gene matches: 8. Germline loops: CDR1 SGDLS, CDR2 YYNGEE. The CDR3 is made up of 15 amino acids. CDR3 bases: TGTGCCAGCAGCCGCACCGGACAGGGTTCAGATACGCAGTATTTT. It specifies CASSRTGQGSDTQYF.

The chain recombines TRBV14 with TRBJ1-5; D not certain. Looked up from germline, CDR1 is SGHDN and CDR2 is FVKESK. The CDR3 length is 13 residues. The V end lost 1 base, the J end lost 3 bases, and 4 bases lay between the germline ends. Written as DNA, the CDR3 is TGTGCCAGCAGCCAAGGGTACAATCAGCCCCAGCATTTT. This translates into CASSQGYNQPQHF. Looking up the rest from reference TRBV14 and TRBJ1-5 gives the full variable domain: EAGVTQFPSHSVIEKGQTVTLRCDPISGHDNLYWYRRVMGKEIKFLLHFVKESKQDESGMPNNRFLAERTGGTYSTLKVQPAELEDSGVYFCASSQGYNQPQHFGDGTRLSIL.

Comment on this clonotype: This may arise from a read error, as a much more abundant clone is one base away. The chain employs TRBV7-9 and TRBJ2-7; 11 bases match TRBD2. This CDR3 region has 14 residues. The germline gives CDR1 SEHNR, CDR2 FQNEAQ (reference sequence). CDR3 sequence reads: CASRPTSGTYGQYF. In nucleotides, the CDR3 is TGTGCCAGCAGACCGACTAGCGGGACGTACGGGCAGTACTTC.

The chain combines TRBV5-1 with TRBJ2-2; no firm D call. CDR1 SGHRS and CDR2 YFSETQ come from the germline V gene. Deletions cut 5 bases from V and 0 bases from J, with 14 bases between. CDR3 length: 16 amino acids. CDR3 amino acids: CASSSVGRPNTGELFF. CDR3 sequence (DNA): TGCGCCAGCAGTAGTGTGGGCCGACCGAACACCGGGGAGCTGTTTTTT.

A word on this clonotype: The conserved phenylalanine or tryptophan is not found at the CDR3 terminus, so this likely reflects a read error. This chain connects TRBV7-9 to TRBJ2-5, with D tentatively TRBD1 or TRBD2 (5 bases each). Germline CDR1 reads SEHNR; CDR2 reads FQNEAQ (reference sequence). The CDR3 totals 13 residues. V was cut by 3 bases and J by 3 bases, with 8 bases left in between. The CDR3 sequence: CASSFGGKETQYL. The DNA of the CDR3 is TGTGCCAGCAGCTTTGGGGGTAAAGAGACCCAGTACCTC.

This clonotype showed up many times. V gene TRBV12-3 or TRBV12-4 combines with J gene TRBJ1-3; D is uncertain. The CDR3 totals 15 residues. V lost 3 bases to trimming and J lost 4 bases, with 13 bases between them. This chain's CDR3 is CASSFSNGVGNTIYF. The CDR3 region has the DNA TGTGCCAGCAGTTTCAGTAACGGGGTCGGAAACACCATATATTTT.

At least ten counts were recorded for this clonotype. V is TRBV6-1 and J is TRBJ2-7; D gene unclear. V lost 1 base and J 5 bases, leaving 3 bases between the germline ends. The length of the CDR3 is 11 residues. CDR1 MNHNS and CDR2 SASEGT come from the germline V gene. The CDR3 DNA follows: TGTGCCAGCAGTGAAGTGGACGAGCAGTACTTC. Its translation: CASSEVDEQYF.

This chain joins TRBV6-2 or TRBV6-3 and TRBJ2-5; D may correspond to TRBD1 or TRBD2 (5 bases each). From germline, CDR1 is MNHEY and CDR2 SVGEGT. Deletions cut 8 bases from V and 1 base from J, with 20 bases between. The CDR3 is 16 amino acids. CDR3 amino acids: CASSPVAGTFQETQYF. The CDR3 coding sequence is TGTGCCAGCTCACCTGTGGCAGGGACCTTCCAAGAGACCCAGTACTTC.

Only a few counts were recorded for this clonotype. The chain carries TRBV2 and TRBJ2-7; 8 bases are a match to TRBD1. CDR1 is SNHLY, CDR2 FYNNEI, per germline. V trimming: 4 bases; J trimming: 7 bases; junction bases outside the gene matches: 21. The CDR3 is made up of 18 amino acids. This CDR3 is CASSVRPGGSGILREQYF. CDR3 nucleotide sequence: TGTGCCAGCAGTGTGAGGCCAGGGGGCTCTGGCATCCTACGTGAGCAGTACTTC.

In regard to this clonotype: One end of the junction does not line up with germline, which may come from a read error. The chain has TRBV5-1 and TRBJ1-2; 10 bases fit TRBD1. Germline CDR1 is SGHRS and CDR2 is YFSETQ. This CDR3 region has 16 residues. Written as DNA, the CDR3 is TGTGCCAGCAGAACTACCGCCGACAGGGGGCTTCATGGCTACACCTTC. Translation gives CASRTTADRGLHGYTF. Based on the CDR3 plus reference TRBV5-1 and TRBJ1-2, the full variable domain is KAGVTQTPRYLIKTRGQQVTLSCSPISGHRSVSWYQQTPGQGLQFLFEYFSETQRNKGNFPGRFSGRQFSNSRSEMNVSTLELGDSALYLCASRTTADRGLHGYTFGSGTRLTVV.

This clonotype was counted between two and nine times. The gene calls are TRBV2 and TRBJ1-2; 10 bases agree with TRBD1. V shed 7 bases and J 8 bases; nucleotides not matched to a gene: 16. Looked up from germline, CDR1 is SNHLY and CDR2 is FYNNEI. The CDR3 is made up of 16 amino acids. The DNA of the CDR3 is TGTGCCAGCATTTTTTGGGGACAGGGGTCTCCCCACGGCTACACCTTC. Translated: CASIFWGQGSPHGYTF.

In its sample, this clonotype was seen a few times. CDR3 coding DNA: TGTGCCAGCAGTGATAGTGCCGGGACAGGAGAGCAAAAACTGTTTTTT. This gives the protein CASSDSAGTGEQKLFF. The chain couples TRBV25-1 to TRBJ1-4, with 8 bases matching TRBD1. Germline trimming cut 3 bases from V and 9 bases from J; bases unmatched to any gene: 12. Per the germline V gene, CDR1 is MGHDK and CDR2 is SYGVNS. The CDR3 has 16 residues.

With regard to this clonotype: A read error is possible here, since a much larger clone lies one base away. V gene TRBV6-5 combines with J gene TRBJ1-2, with unresolved D. Germline CDR1 MNHEY, CDR2 SVGAGI. V lost 5 bases, J lost 10 bases, and 14 bases lay in between. This CDR3 region has 12 residues. For the CDR3, the DNA is TGTGCCAGCAGTGACTTTACGGGCGCCTACACCTTC. It specifies CASSDFTGAYTF.

The rearrangement links TRBV25-1 to TRBJ2-2; 9 bases align to TRBD1. This CDR3 contains 13 residues. CDR1 is MGHDK and CDR2 is SYGVNS in the germline V gene. CDR3 nucleotides: TGTGCTAGACAGGGGGCGAACACCGGGGAGCTGTTTTTT. Protein sequence: CARQGANTGELFF. The whole variable domain, remainder taken from reference TRBV25-1 and TRBJ2-2, is EADIYQTPRYLVIGTGKKITLECSQTMGHDKMYWYQQDPGMELHLIHYSYGVNSTEKGDLSSESTVSRIRTEHFPLTLESARPSHTSQYLCARQGANTGELFFGEGSRLTVL.

This chain uses TRBV9 with TRBJ1-1; maybe TRBD1 (6 bases). V gave up 4 bases and J gave up 5 bases, with 18 bases separating them. Germline assignment: CDR1 SGDLS and CDR2 YYNGEE. The CDR3 consists of 15 residues. The CDR3: CASSPIQGGGTEAFF. DNA of the CDR3: TGTGCCAGCAGCCCAATACAGGGAGGGGGAACTGAAGCTTTCTTT.

With regard to this clonotype: Given a much more abundant clone one base away, this may be a read error. V usage is TRBV10-3 and J usage is TRBJ1-2; D not resolved. The V end lost 2 bases, the J end lost 3 bases, and 7 bases lay between the germline ends. Germline-derived CDR1 and CDR2 are ENHRY and SYGVKD. This CDR3 is 13 amino acids long. CDR3 sequence (DNA): TGTGCCATCAGTGAGACCATAGACTATGGCTACACCTTC. Translating gives CAISETIDYGYTF.

This clonotype was detected many times. This rearrangement joins TRBV7-9 to TRBJ2-2, with 8 nucleotides matching TRBD2. The CDR3 loop spans 16 amino acids. The ends lost 2 bases at V and 5 bases at J; junction bases unmatched: 7. Germline V gene sequence: CDR1 SEHNR, CDR2 FQNEAQ (reference sequence). The CDR3 sequence: CASSLSAGVATGELFF. CDR3 nucleotides: TGTGCCAGCAGCTTATCAGCGGGAGTAGCGACCGGGGAGCTGTTTTTT.

The chain uses TRBV5-6 and TRBJ1-1; D is possibly TRBD1 (5 bases). Trimming removed 0 bases at V and 6 bases at J, with 9 bases between. Germline CDR1 SGHDT, CDR2 YYEEEE. This CDR3 is 13 amino acids long. DNA of the CDR3: TGTGCCAGCAGCTTGGTCATGACAGCTGAAGCTTTCTTT. Translated: CASSLVMTAEAFF.

In regard to this clonotype: Mismatch with germline at one junction end may stem from a read error. The chain recombines TRBV10-2 with TRBJ1-4; 8 nucleotides match TRBD1. The CDR3 runs to 15 residues. The germline V gene encodes CDR1 WSHSY and CDR2 SAAADI. Written as DNA, the CDR3 is TGTGCCAGCAGTGAATTGGACAGGGTTTCGGAAAAACTGTTTTTT. It is translated as CASSELDRVSEKLFF.

V usage is TRBV29-1 and J usage is TRBJ2-7; the D call may be TRBD1 or TRBD2 (5 bases each). The CDR3 consists of 12 residues. V was clipped by 5 bases and J by 7 bases, with 15 bases between them. Germline V lookup: CDR1 SQVTM, CDR2 ANQGSEA. CDR3 residues: CSVLRGGGEQYF. As DNA, the CDR3 is TGCAGCGTTCTGAGGGGTGGCGGGGAGCAGTACTTC.

DNA of the CDR3: TGTGCCATCAGTGAGTTCGGGGTGGAGACCCAGTACTTC. As protein: CAISEFGVETQYF. This sequence joins TRBV10-3 and TRBJ2-5, with D perhaps matching TRBD2 (5 bases). V lost 1 base, J lost 5 bases, and 8 bases lay in between. Germline V lookup: CDR1 ENHRY, CDR2 SYGVKD. The CDR3 runs 13 residues.

About this clonotype: It is likely a read error, because the conserved phenylalanine at the end of the CDR3 is missing. The chain couples TRBV9 to TRBJ2-5, with D perhaps matching TRBD1 or TRBD2 (5 bases each). Germline-derived CDR1 and CDR2 are SGDLS and YYNGEE. Trimming left V 5 bases short and J 1 base short, with 9 bases between. This CDR3 spans 13 amino acids. The CDR3 coding sequence is TGTGCCAGCAGGACGGGGACCCAAGAGACCCAGTACCTC. Its translation: CASRTGTQETQYL.

The CDR3 DNA sequence: TGTGCCACCAGCAGCGTTGGGGACATTATGAACACTGAAGCTTTCTTT. This codes for CATSSVGDIMNTEAFF. This sequence joins TRBV15 and TRBJ1-1; a possible D gene is TRBD1 (6 bases). CDR3 size: 16 residues. Germline values: CDR1 LNHNV, CDR2 YYDKDF (reference sequence). The ends were cut back, 3 bases at V and 0 bases at J, with 14 bases in the middle.

This clonotype has only one observation. CDR3 sequence reads: CASSRGQGRAEAFF. The CDR3 DNA reads as TGTGCCAGCAGCAGGGGACAGGGCCGCGCTGAAGCTTTCTTT. V and J are TRBV10-3 and TRBJ1-1; 9 bases are shared with TRBD1. The CDR3 spans 14 residues. Germline-derived CDR1 and CDR2 are ENHRY and SYGVKD. Germline trimming cut 10 bases from V and 6 bases from J; bases unmatched to any gene: 12.

There are many counts of this clonotype. The genes are TRBV29-1 and TRBJ2-5, with D possibly called TRBD1 or TRBD2 (5 bases each). This CDR3 comprises 13 residues. CDR1 and CDR2 from the germline V gene are SQVTM and ANQGSEA. V lost 4 bases and J 2 bases, leaving 11 bases between the germline ends. The CDR3 is CSVAGRQQETQYF. The CDR3 DNA reads as TGCAGCGTTGCGGGGCGACAGCAAGAGACCCAGTACTTC.

For this clonotype: This may arise from a read error, as a much more abundant clone is one base away. This chain links TRBV6-5 with TRBJ1-1; weak D call: TRBD1 (5 bases). The V end was cut by 4 bases, the J end by 2 bases, with 11 bases between. The V gene's germline CDR1 is MNHEY and CDR2 SVGAGI. CDR3 length equals 14 residues. Written as DNA, the CDR3 is TGTGCCAGCAGTTCCGGGGCCCGTAACACTGAAGCTTTCTTT. It is translated as CASSSGARNTEAFF.